The entry that follows covers one T cell receptor beta chain sequence. What it binds is not known. These data belong to a study of cytomegalovirus exposure and HLA in healthy donors. CDR3 length: 15 amino acids. With V trimmed by 0 bases and J by 7 bases, 8 bases remained unmatched. The germline gives CDR1 SEHNR, CDR2 FQNEAQ (reference sequence). Study observations and caveats: A few chains tied to CMV proved CMV antigen-specific in vitro.

The method was immunoSEQ multiplex PCR; TCRdb's version includes in-frame clones alone and lacks a portion of them. The data show about 160,000 clones, 85% to 90% seen once. The sequence came from a woman in her thirties in good health and CMV-seronegative. V is TRBV7-9 and J is TRBJ1-2; 7 bases match TRBD1. Sequenced sample: PBMCs. CDR3 nucleotides: TGTGCCAGCAGCTTAGCGGCGCAGGGGGTAGGTGGCTACACCTTC. Translating it yields CASSLAAQGVGGYTF.